Shown below are 27 T cell receptor beta chains from a single sample sequenced in a study of CD8 T cells in ankylosing spondylitis (dated 2017 in TCRdb). The library was produced with 5' RACE. Sequencing used an Illumina HiSeq 2500. TCRdb ran its own pipeline on the public reads, namely fastp trimming at Q25 and MiXCR clone calling, and kept in-frame beta chains. Every CDR3 protein is listed once, alongside the most common genes and DNA of its rows. In this sample the table shows some 38,000 distinct CDR3 sequences, less than 4% of which occur a single time. The ten largest clones take up roughly 2.8% of the sample. The specimen sequenced was blood, either unsorted or a sorted T cell fraction (not recorded which). These receptors all come from a male donor with ankylosing spondylitis or in good health (not recorded which).

In this sample, this clonotype turned up many times. The chain links TRBV9 to TRBJ2-2; no clear D. The CDR3 extends over 15 amino acids. Germline loops: CDR1 SGDLS, CDR2 YYNGEE. Deletions cut 0 bases from V and 2 bases from J, with 8 bases between. The CDR3 loop is CASSVDHSNTGELFF. In DNA, the CDR3 is TGTGCCAGCAGCGTAGATCACAGCAACACCGGGGAGCTGTTTTTT.

This clonotype was counted at least ten times. V usage is TRBV9 and J usage is TRBJ2-2; D unresolved. Between the trimmed V and J ends, which lost 2 bases and 0 bases, there was a span of 8 bases. This CDR3 is 15 amino acids long. Germline V gives CDR1 SGDLS, CDR2 YYNGEE. The CDR3 is CASSVAASNTGELFF. CDR3 in DNA: TGTGCCAGCAGCGTGGCGGCATCGAACACCGGGGAGCTGTTTTTT. Supplemented by reference TRBV9 and TRBJ2-2, the full variable domain reads DSGVTQTPKHLITATGQRVTLRCSPRSGDLSVYWYQQSLDQGLQFLIQYYNGEERAKGNILERFSAQQFPDLHSELNLSSLELGDSALYFCASSVAASNTGELFFGEGSRLTVL.

In this sample, this clonotype turned up many times. This chain links TRBV9 with TRBJ2-1; D is unresolved. CDR3 length: 16 residues. Trimming took 0 bases from V and 2 from J, leaving 12 bases between them. Germline V CDR1 and CDR2: SGDLS, YYNGEE. The CDR3 loop reads CASSVAVWVAYNEQFF. The CDR3 nucleotides read TGTGCCAGCAGCGTAGCAGTTTGGGTAGCCTACAATGAGCAGTTCTTC. The whole variable domain, filled in from reference TRBV9 and TRBJ2-1, reads DSGVTQTPKHLITATGQRVTLRCSPRSGDLSVYWYQQSLDQGLQFLIQYYNGEERAKGNILERFSAQQFPDLHSELNLSSLELGDSALYFCASSVAVWVAYNEQFFGPGTRLTVL.

This clonotype was seen ten or more times. The chain has TRBV9 and TRBJ2-1, with D possibly matching TRBD1 (6 bases). V lost 2 bases, J lost 4 bases, and 13 bases lay in between. This CDR3 contains 15 residues. In germline, CDR1 is SGDLS, CDR2 YYNGEE. CDR3 sequence: CASSVRQATYNEQFF. DNA of the CDR3: TGTGCCAGCAGCGTTAGACAGGCAACATACAATGAGCAGTTCTTC.

Ten or more counts support this clonotype. The V gene is TRBV9, the J gene TRBJ2-3; D remains ambiguous. Per the germline V gene, CDR1 is SGDLS and CDR2 is YYNGEE. This CDR3 has 15 residues. Trimming left V 0 bases short and J 2 bases short, with 10 bases between. This CDR3 is CASSVVGDNTDTQYF. The CDR3 DNA reads as TGTGCCAGCAGCGTAGTCGGAGACAACACAGATACGCAGTATTTT.

This clonotype showed up many times. V usage is TRBV9 and J usage is TRBJ1-2; weak D call: TRBD1 (5 bases). V shed 0 bases and J shed 2 bases, with 11 bases lying between them. The length of the CDR3 is 15 residues. Germline loops: CDR1 SGDLS, CDR2 YYNGEE. The chain's CDR3 is CASSVAAAGNYGYTF. CDR3 in DNA: TGTGCCAGCAGCGTAGCTGCAGCAGGGAACTATGGCTACACCTTC.

This clonotype was observed at least ten times. This sequence joins TRBV9 and TRBJ2-1, with D possibly TRBD2 on 7 matching bases. Per the germline V gene, CDR1 is SGDLS and CDR2 is YYNGEE. This CDR3 is 15 amino acids long. With 4 bases removed from V and 8 bases from J, the gap between germline ends came to 19 bases. The CDR3 spells CASSPPGGPGHEQFF. Written as DNA, the CDR3 is TGTGCCAGCAGCCCTCCGGGGGGCCCGGGTCATGAGCAGTTCTTC.

This clonotype has a count of ten or more. The chain carries TRBV9 and TRBJ2-3; tentative D call: TRBD2 (6 bases). Germline assignment: CDR1 SGDLS and CDR2 YYNGEE. CDR3 length: 16 amino acids. Trimming removed 2 bases at V and 1 base at J, with 14 bases between. In nucleotides, the CDR3 is TGTGCCAGCAGCGTTATGGAGGGGTCGGGCACAGATACGCAGTATTTT. Translating gives CASSVMEGSGTDTQYF.

At least ten counts were recorded for this clonotype. In DNA, the CDR3 is TGTGCCAGCAGCCCGGGACTAGCCCAAGAGACCCAGTACTTC. Its translation: CASSPGLAQETQYF. J is TRBJ2-5 and V is TRBV9; 9 bases align to TRBD2. The CDR3 is 14 amino acids. Germline V CDR1 and CDR2: SGDLS, YYNGEE. Trimming took 4 bases from V and 1 from J; bases not matched to a gene: 2.

The chain is built from TRBV9 and TRBJ2-3, with D possibly matching TRBD1 (6 bases). The assigned J gene may be wrong: the sequence end matches TRBJ1-5 better. CDR3 length: 16 amino acids. The germline V gene has CDR1 SGDLS and CDR2 YYNGEE. The CDR3 reads CASSRTGSGGTDTQHF. The CDR3 coding sequence is TGTGCCAGCAGTCGCACAGGGAGTGGCGGAACAGATACGCAGCATTTT.

This clonotype has a count of ten or more. The DNA for the CDR3 is TGTGCCAGCAGCGTAGGCCCCTCATGGCCTTCTGAGCAGTTCTTC. This codes for CASSVGPSWPSEQFF. This chain connects TRBV9 to TRBJ2-1; no clear D. Trimming took 0 bases from V and 9 from J, leaving 16 bases between them. The V gene's germline CDR1 is SGDLS and CDR2 YYNGEE. The CDR3 loop spans 15 amino acids.

This clonotype came up many times. The chain combines TRBV9 with TRBJ2-1; 9 bases line up with TRBD2. The V segment lost 4 bases and the J segment 6 bases; nucleotides outside the gene matches: 11. Germline CDR1 SGDLS, CDR2 YYNGEE. This CDR3 has 16 residues. CDR3 loop: CASSPHSGSPPNEQFF. In nucleotides, the CDR3 is TGTGCCAGCAGCCCCCATAGCGGGAGTCCCCCCAATGAGCAGTTCTTC.

The rearrangement uses TRBV9 and TRBJ2-3; D could derive from TRBD1 or TRBD2 (5 bases each). CDR3 size: 15 residues. V gave up 3 bases and J gave up 2 bases, with 13 bases separating them. The germline V gene has CDR1 SGDLS and CDR2 YYNGEE. The CDR3 DNA reads TGTGCCAGCAGCGACCTCCGGGACCCCACAGATACGCAGTATTTT. Amino acid sequence: CASSDLRDPTDTQYF.

This clonotype appeared many times. The J gene is TRBJ2-5, the V gene TRBV9; D perhaps matches TRBD1 (7 bases). CDR3 length: 16 residues. Germline assignment: CDR1 SGDLS and CDR2 YYNGEE. The V end was cut by 0 bases, the J end by 5 bases, with 17 bases between. The CDR3 is CASSVEPGGYRETQYF. Written as DNA, the CDR3 is TGTGCCAGCAGCGTAGAGCCAGGGGGGTATAGGGAGACCCAGTACTTC. Variable domain in full (rest from reference TRBV9 and TRBJ2-5): DSGVTQTPKHLITATGQRVTLRCSPRSGDLSVYWYQQSLDQGLQFLIQYYNGEERAKGNILERFSAQQFPDLHSELNLSSLELGDSALYFCASSVEPGGYRETQYFGPGTRLLVL.

This clonotype showed up many times. This rearrangement joins TRBV9 to TRBJ2-1; D unclear. CDR3 length equals 15 residues. CDR1 is SGDLS and CDR2 is YYNGEE in the germline V gene. The V and J ends lost 0 bases and 5 bases respectively, with 12 bases between them. The CDR3 nucleotides are TGTGCCAGCAGCGTAGGAACTTTACCAAACAATGAGCAGTTCTTC. The encoded protein is CASSVGTLPNNEQFF. Full variable domain (remainder filled in from reference TRBV9 and TRBJ2-1): DSGVTQTPKHLITATGQRVTLRCSPRSGDLSVYWYQQSLDQGLQFLIQYYNGEERAKGNILERFSAQQFPDLHSELNLSSLELGDSALYFCASSVGTLPNNEQFFGPGTRLTVL.

This clonotype was seen at least ten times. V gene TRBV9 combines with J gene TRBJ2-5; no reliable D call. The germline gives CDR1 SGDLS, CDR2 YYNGEE. The CDR3 totals 13 residues. Trimming took 2 bases from V and 3 from J, leaving 8 bases between them. CDR3 protein: CASSVSEKETQYF. The DNA for the CDR3 is TGTGCCAGCAGCGTGTCAGAAAAAGAGACCCAGTACTTC. Full variable domain (outside the CDR3, taken from reference TRBV9 and TRBJ2-5): DSGVTQTPKHLITATGQRVTLRCSPRSGDLSVYWYQQSLDQGLQFLIQYYNGEERAKGNILERFSAQQFPDLHSELNLSSLELGDSALYFCASSVSEKETQYFGPGTRLLVL.

This clonotype was counted ten times or more. The chain has TRBV9 and TRBJ2-5; D is ambiguous. The CDR3 consists of 15 residues. V lost 1 base, J lost 1 base, and 11 bases lay in between. CDR1 is SGDLS and CDR2 is YYNGEE in the germline V gene. The CDR3 spells CASSVLGYPQETQYF. Written as DNA, the CDR3 is TGTGCCAGCAGCGTATTGGGCTACCCCCAAGAGACCCAGTACTTC.

The table lists this clonotype with many counts. This sequence joins TRBV9 and TRBJ2-1, with 7 bases lining up with TRBD1. Germline V gene lookup returns CDR1 SGDLS and CDR2 YYNGEE. This CDR3 comprises 15 residues. After removal of 0 bases from V and 10 bases from J, the junction contained 10 bases not matched to a gene. The CDR3 coding sequence is TGTGCCAGCAGCGTAGAAACAAGGGGGCGCGGGGAGCAGTTCTTC. It translates to CASSVETRGRGEQFF. The full variable domain, in which reference TRBV9 and TRBJ2-1 provide the parts outside the CDR3, is DSGVTQTPKHLITATGQRVTLRCSPRSGDLSVYWYQQSLDQGLQFLIQYYNGEERAKGNILERFSAQQFPDLHSELNLSSLELGDSALYFCASSVETRGRGEQFFGPGTRLTVL.

This clonotype was observed at least ten times. The chain couples TRBV9 to TRBJ2-5, with 7 bases matching TRBD2. The CDR3 consists of 15 residues. Germline V gives CDR1 SGDLS, CDR2 YYNGEE. The J segment lost 5 bases and the V segment lost 0 bases, leaving 7 bases of the junction unmatched. The CDR3: CASSVAPAGRETQYF. CDR3 bases: TGTGCCAGCAGCGTAGCTCCAGCGGGAAGGGAGACCCAGTACTTC. The variable domain in full, with the rest retrieved from reference TRBV9 and TRBJ2-5, is DSGVTQTPKHLITATGQRVTLRCSPRSGDLSVYWYQQSLDQGLQFLIQYYNGEERAKGNILERFSAQQFPDLHSELNLSSLELGDSALYFCASSVAPAGRETQYFGPGTRLLVL.

This clonotype rates as medium-sized (0.01 to 0.1%). The J gene is TRBJ2-7, the V gene TRBV27; tentative D call: TRBD2 (6 bases). CDR3 length equals 16 residues. V was trimmed by 4 bases and J by 2 bases, leaving 18 bases between them. Germline loops: CDR1 MNHEY, CDR2 SMNVEV (reference sequence). CDR3 protein: CASSWQGTAVPYEQYV. The CDR3 DNA sequence: TGTGCCAGCAGTTGGCAAGGGACTGCTGTTCCCTACGAGCAGTACGTC.

This clonotype was observed at least ten times. The J gene is TRBJ1-1, the V gene TRBV9; D gene unclear. Germline values: CDR1 SGDLS, CDR2 YYNGEE. The CDR3 runs 16 residues. Trimming took off 0 bases at V and 1 base at J, with 13 bases between the two ends. CDR3 nucleotides: TGTGCCAGCAGCGTAGATGAAGGGCAGCGGAACACTGAAGCTTTCTTT. This gives the protein CASSVDEGQRNTEAFF.

This clonotype was counted ten times or more. The chain joins TRBV9 to TRBJ2-1, with D uncertain. CDR1 and CDR2 from the germline V gene are SGDLS and YYNGEE. The CDR3 contains 13 residues. Trimming removed 4 bases at V and 7 bases at J, with 12 bases between. Here the CDR3 reads CASSPSPRNEQFF. As DNA, the CDR3 is TGTGCCAGCAGCCCAAGCCCTAGGAATGAGCAGTTCTTC. Filled out from reference TRBV9 and TRBJ2-1, the complete variable domain reads DSGVTQTPKHLITATGQRVTLRCSPRSGDLSVYWYQQSLDQGLQFLIQYYNGEERAKGNILERFSAQQFPDLHSELNLSSLELGDSALYFCASSPSPRNEQFFGPGTRLTVL.

This clonotype was found many times. This chain uses TRBV9 with TRBJ2-1; D is possibly TRBD1 (6 bases). V gave up 4 bases and J gave up 0 bases, with 11 bases separating them. The germline CDR1 and CDR2 sequences are SGDLS and YYNGEE. This CDR3 has 15 amino acids. CDR3: CASSKDRSSYNEQFF. CDR3 DNA: TGTGCCAGCAGCAAGGACAGAAGCTCCTACAATGAGCAGTTCTTC.

V and J are TRBV9 and TRBJ2-5, with TRBD2 identical over 10 bases. Unmatched junction bases numbered 4, after V lost 0 bases and J lost 5 bases. The CDR3 extends over 15 amino acids. Looked up from germline, CDR1 is SGDLS and CDR2 is YYNGEE. The CDR3 loop is CASSVAAGGKETQYF. The CDR3 nucleotides read TGTGCCAGCAGCGTAGCAGCGGGAGGGAAGGAGACCCAGTACTTC.

This clonotype came up many times. The chain is built from TRBV9 and TRBJ2-3; perhaps TRBD1 as D (5 bases). The CDR3 is made up of 14 amino acids. V lost 0 bases to trimming and J lost 5 bases, with 10 bases between them. CDR1 is SGDLS, CDR2 YYNGEE, per germline. CDR3 sequence: CASSVGIQGDTQYF. The CDR3, as DNA: TGTGCCAGCAGCGTAGGTATCCAGGGAGATACGCAGTATTTT.

This clonotype was picked up many times. The rearrangement joins TRBV9 to TRBJ2-3; D is perhaps TRBD2 (5 bases). Trimming removed 0 bases from V and 2 bases from J, with 13 bases in between. The germline gives CDR1 SGDLS, CDR2 YYNGEE. The CDR3 has 16 residues. CDR3 sequence (DNA): TGTGCCAGCAGCGTAGGGTCCGGACTCTTCACAGATACGCAGTATTTT. This translates into CASSVGSGLFTDTQYF.

This clonotype has ten or more counts. The J gene is TRBJ2-3, the V gene TRBV9, with TRBD2 as a possible D gene (5 bases). CDR3 length: 14 amino acids. Germline V gene sequence: CDR1 SGDLS, CDR2 YYNGEE. V was pared by 3 bases and J by 0 bases, with 8 bases between. CDR3 DNA: TGTGCCAGCAGCGCCACGGGGAGCACAGATACGCAGTATTTT. Translated: CASSATGSTDTQYF. The full variable domain, its missing parts supplied by reference TRBV9 and TRBJ2-3, is DSGVTQTPKHLITATGQRVTLRCSPRSGDLSVYWYQQSLDQGLQFLIQYYNGEERAKGNILERFSAQQFPDLHSELNLSSLELGDSALYFCASSATGSTDTQYFGPGTRLTVL.